The 27 T cell receptor beta chains below all came from one sample that was sequenced in a study of blood T cell repertoires in COVID-19. Some clones are missing from TCRdb's copy, which holds only in-frame ones; the method was immunoSEQ multiplex PCR. The sample includes about 180,000 clones, more than 65% of them seen just once. Source material: peripheral blood. These receptors came from a woman of 80 years or more with active or convalescent COVID-19.

The rearrangement joins TRBV7-8 to TRBJ2-2; TRBD1 is a possible D gene (5 bases). The CDR3 consists of 13 residues. Germline V CDR1 and CDR2: SGHVS, FQNEAQ. V gave up 5 bases and J gave up 4 bases, with 8 bases separating them. CDR3 DNA sequence: TGTGCCAGCAGCCCCAGGGTCACCGGGGAGCTGTTTTTT. Translated, it gives CASSPRVTGELFF.

The chain recombines TRBV28 with TRBJ1-4; 10 bases map to TRBD1. Germline V CDR1 and CDR2: MDHEN, SYDVKM. There are 12 residues in the CDR3. The junction had 3 bases not matched to a gene; V was cut back by 3 bases and J by 14 bases. The CDR3 protein is CASSLRQGALFF. The CDR3 DNA reads as TGTGCCAGCAGTTTGAGACAGGGGGCCCTGTTTTTT.

The chain has TRBV28 and TRBJ2-7, with a weak D call TRBD1 (6 bases). The CDR3 sequence is 14 residues long. The V gene's germline CDR1 is MDHEN and CDR2 SYDVKM. V lost 5 bases, J lost 2 bases, and 13 bases lay in between. DNA of the CDR3: TGTGCCAGCAGTACGGCACAGGGCACCTACGAGCAGTACTTC. This gives the protein CASSTAQGTYEQYF. Together with reference TRBV28 and TRBJ2-7, the CDR3 gives the full variable domain: DVKVTQSSRYLVKRTGEKVFLECVQDMDHENMFWYRQDPGLGLRLIYFSYDVKMKEKGDIPEGYSVSREKKERFSLILESASTNQTSMYLCASSTAQGTYEQYFGPGTRLTVT.

The chain combines TRBV6-6 with TRBJ2-5, with a weak D call TRBD2 (5 bases). With 6 bases removed from V and 5 bases from J, the gap between germline ends came to 16 bases. The CDR3 contains 14 residues. Germline CDR1 is MNHNY and CDR2 is SVGAGI (reference sequence). The CDR3 DNA is TGTGCCAGCAGCCAGGTTCGGGGAGAGGAGACCCAGTACTTC. Its protein is CASSQVRGEETQYF.

This clone appeared a few times. V is TRBV3-1 (or the pseudogene TRBV3-2) and J is TRBJ2-5, with a tentative D call TRBD2 (6 bases). Between the trimmed V and J ends, which lost 1 base and 7 bases, there was a span of 22 bases. There are 17 residues in the CDR3. The V gene's germline CDR1 is LGHDT and CDR2 YNNKEL (reference sequence). Here the CDR3 reads CASSQVIDNLNGGTQYF. The DNA for the CDR3 is TGTGCCAGCAGCCAAGTAATAGACAACCTTAACGGGGGGACCCAGTACTTC.

This clone was seen only a few times. The chain combines TRBV5-4 with TRBJ1-2, with TRBD1 matching 10 bases. J gave up 8 bases and V 4 bases, and 20 bases lay outside the gene matches. CDR1 and CDR2 from the germline V gene are SGHNT and YYREEE (reference sequence). The CDR3 is made up of 18 amino acids. CDR3 region: CASSPGGTGVVRYGGYTF. The DNA for the CDR3 is TGTGCCAGCAGCCCCGGTGGGACAGGGGTAGTTCGGTACGGGGGCTACACCTTC.

The genes are TRBV18 and TRBJ1-4; 7 positions agree with TRBD1. Looked up from germline, CDR1 is KGHSH and CDR2 is LQKENI. V was clipped by 3 bases and J by 5 bases; unmatched bases: 6. This CDR3 comprises 15 residues. The CDR3 DNA reads as TGTGCCAGCTCACCTAGGGACAGCCTGAATGAAAAACTGTTTTTT. Translating it yields CASSPRDSLNEKLFF.

This chain connects TRBV7-3 to TRBJ1-1, with D possibly being TRBD1 (5 bases). V was cut by 2 bases and J by 8 bases, with 6 bases left in between. Germline assignment: CDR1 SGHTA and CDR2 FQGTGA. This CDR3 has 11 residues. As DNA, the CDR3 is TGTGCCAGCAGCTTAGGGGGGGAAGCTTTCTTT. Translated: CASSLGGEAFF.

This chain connects TRBV4-1 to TRBJ1-4; perhaps TRBD1 as D (5 bases). V lost 0 bases to trimming and J lost 4 bases, with 15 bases between them. The V gene's germline CDR1 is MGHRA and CDR2 YSYEKL. The CDR3 length is 17 residues. In DNA, the CDR3 is TGCGCCAGCAGCCAAGAAGGACACGGGGGGTATAATGAAAAACTGTTTTTT. It yields the protein CASSQEGHGGYNEKLFF.

The chain joins TRBV2 to TRBJ1-6; D remains ambiguous. Per germline, CDR1 SNHLY and CDR2 FYNNEI. This CDR3 contains 15 residues. V lost 1 base and J lost 8, with 12 bases in between. CDR3 bases: TGTGCCAGCAGTGAAGTTACAGAAATCTATTCACCCCTCCACTTT. The encoded protein is CASSEVTEIYSPLHF.

This sequence joins TRBV20-1 and TRBJ2-4; 9 bases fit TRBD2. The germline V gene encodes CDR1 DFQATT and CDR2 SNEGSKA (reference sequence). The CDR3 length is 19 residues. J was trimmed by 3 bases and V by 3 bases; bases with no gene match: 18. In DNA, the CDR3 is TGCAGTGCTAGTTTAGGGTCGGTGTGGGCGGGAGGGAGCAAAAACATTCAGTACTTC. Translation: CSASLGSVWAGGSKNIQYF.

The genes are TRBV5-1 and TRBJ2-1, with D perhaps TRBD2 (5 bases). Germline-derived CDR1 and CDR2 are SGHRS and YFSETQ. This CDR3 contains 18 residues. V lost 6 bases to trimming and J lost 10 bases, with 32 bases between them. CDR3 coding DNA: TGCGCCAGCACCCCGGGGTATCAGGTCGTTATCGGAATTGCAGAGCAGTTCTTC. It codes for CASTPGYQVVIGIAEQFF.

This clone was counted between two and nine times. The chain recombines TRBV18 with TRBJ2-7; 8 bases are a match to TRBD1. V lost 1 base, J lost 0 bases, and 5 bases stayed unmatched. CDR1 is KGHSH, CDR2 LQKENI, per germline. CDR3 size: 16 residues. CDR3 sequence: CASSPLGQVSSYEQYF. CDR3 DNA: TGTGCCAGCTCACCACTGGGACAGGTTAGCTCCTACGAGCAGTACTTC.

The chain combines TRBV19 with TRBJ2-3, with D possibly being TRBD2 (5 bases). CDR1 LNHDA and CDR2 SQIVND come from the germline V gene (reference sequence). Trimming left V 5 bases short and J 3 bases short, with 9 bases between. This CDR3 spans 13 amino acids. The CDR3 here is CASSGLYTDTQYF. The CDR3 region has the DNA TGTGCCAGTAGTGGACTTTATACAGATACGCAGTATTTT. Full variable domain (rest looked up from reference TRBV19 and TRBJ2-3): DGGITQSPKYLFRKEGQNVTLSCEQNLNHDAMYWYRQDPGQGLRLIYYSQIVNDFQKGDIAEGYSVSREKKESFPLTVTSAQKNPTAFYLCASSGLYTDTQYFGPGTRLTVL.

The chain couples TRBV5-1 to TRBJ2-7, with 10 positions matching TRBD2. In germline, CDR1 is SGHRS, CDR2 YFSETQ. Germline trimming cut 6 bases from V and 5 bases from J; bases unmatched to any gene: 8. This CDR3 spans 14 amino acids. CDR3 DNA sequence: TGCGCCAGCAAGGACCCTAGCGGGAGTGACGAGCAGTACTTC. Protein: CASKDPSGSDEQYF.

The chain joins TRBV7-9 to TRBJ2-7; 9 nucleotides match TRBD1. The CDR3 runs to 15 residues. The V gene's germline CDR1 is SEHNR and CDR2 FQNEAQ (reference sequence). Germline trimming cut 6 bases from V and 6 bases from J; bases unmatched to any gene: 12. DNA of the CDR3: TGTGCCAGCAGGCGTGAAGTGGGACAGGGAACCGAGCAGTACTTC. This gives the protein CASRREVGQGTEQYF. The variable domain in full, with the rest retrieved from reference TRBV7-9 and TRBJ2-7, is DTGVSQNPRHKITKRGQNVTFRCDPISEHNRLYWYRQTLGQGPEFLTYFQNEAQLEKSRLLSDRFSAERPKGSFSTLEIQRTEQGDSAMYLCASRREVGQGTEQYFGPGTRLTVT.

The chain couples TRBV2 to TRBJ1-1, with D tentatively TRBD1 (5 bases). The CDR3 has 15 amino acids. V was pared by 0 bases and J by 10 bases, with 18 bases between. Per germline, CDR1 SNHLY and CDR2 FYNNEI. This CDR3 reads CASSEALEGALGAFF. In DNA, the CDR3 is TGTGCCAGCAGTGAAGCGCTTGAAGGGGCCCTGGGAGCTTTCTTT.

The chain combines TRBV3-1 (or the pseudogene TRBV3-2) with TRBJ2-1; 11 bases are a match to TRBD2. This CDR3 spans 16 amino acids. Germline CDR1 LGHDT, CDR2 YNNKEL (reference sequence). Trimming at V came to 2 bases and at J to 4 bases, leaving 4 bases not matched to a gene. The CDR3 DNA is TGTGCCAGCAGCCAAACTAGCGGGAGACCTTACAATGAGCAGTTCTTC. This encodes CASSQTSGRPYNEQFF.

This clone has a handful of counts. The genes are TRBV5-1 and TRBJ1-2, with D perhaps TRBD1 (5 bases). This CDR3 comprises 13 residues. CDR1 and CDR2 from the germline V gene are SGHRS and YFSETQ. Trimming left V 3 bases short and J 5 bases short, with 11 bases between. The CDR3 coding sequence is TGCGCCAGCAGCTCGGACACCGTGTATGGCTACACCTTC. It encodes CASSSDTVYGYTF.

The chain joins TRBV7-9 to TRBJ2-2, with 9 bases that match TRBD2. The trim removed 0 bases at V and 5 bases at J, leaving 7 bases unmatched. Per germline, CDR1 SEHNR and CDR2 FQNEAQ (reference sequence). The CDR3 has 17 amino acids. CDR3 region: CASSLAGSGSSTGELFF. For the CDR3, the DNA is TGTGCCAGCAGCTTAGCAGGTAGCGGGAGCTCGACCGGGGAGCTGTTTTTT.

The V gene is TRBV28, the J gene TRBJ2-1, with D maybe TRBD1 (5 bases). CDR3 length: 16 amino acids. Germline V gene sequence: CDR1 MDHEN, CDR2 SYDVKM. V was cut by 3 bases and J by 7 bases, with 19 bases left in between. This CDR3 is CASSFLGVGLGNEQFF. In DNA, the CDR3 is TGTGCCAGCAGTTTCCTCGGTGTGGGGCTCGGGAATGAGCAGTTCTTC.

V gene TRBV27 combines with J gene TRBJ2-1; 9 positions agree with TRBD2. Germline V lookup: CDR1 MNHEY, CDR2 SMNVEV (reference sequence). Germline trimming cut 6 bases from V and 3 bases from J; bases unmatched to any gene: 9. The CDR3 covers 16 residues. The CDR3 nucleotides are TGTGCCAGCAGGAGAACCCCTAGCGGGGACTACAATGAGCAGTTCTTC. Amino acid sequence: CASRRTPSGDYNEQFF.

The chain joins TRBV3-1 (or the pseudogene TRBV3-2) to TRBJ1-1; a possible D gene is TRBD1 (5 bases). V lost 4 bases and J lost 1, with 10 bases in between. The CDR3 length is 14 residues. Germline CDR1 and CDR2: LGHDT and YNNKEL (reference sequence). The DNA for the CDR3 is TGTGCCAGCAGCCCACGGAGGGGGAACACTGAAGCTTTCTTT. Protein: CASSPRRGNTEAFF.

This sequence joins TRBV7-8 and TRBJ1-1, with 8 bases matching TRBD1. Trimming removed 5 bases from V and 1 base from J; junction bases left unmatched: 3. Germline V lookup: CDR1 SGHVS, CDR2 FQNEAQ. This CDR3 comprises 14 residues. The CDR3 DNA is TGTGCCAGCAGCCAGGGGGCTTGGAACACTGAAGCTTTCTTT. It yields the protein CASSQGAWNTEAFF. Variable domain in full (rest from reference TRBV7-8 and TRBJ1-1): GAGVSQSPRYKVAKRGQDVALRCDPISGHVSLFWYQQALGQGPEFLTYFQNEAQLDKSGLPSDRFFAERPEGSVSTLKIQRTQQEDSAVYLCASSQGAWNTEAFFGQGTRLTVV.

This rearrangement joins TRBV6-6 to TRBJ2-7; 9 bases line up with TRBD1. The germline CDR1 and CDR2 sequences are MNHNY and SVGAGI (reference sequence). This CDR3 has 15 residues. The V segment lost 5 bases and the J segment 5 bases; nucleotides outside the gene matches: 10. CDR3 sequence (DNA): TGTGCCAGCAGTCGAGCTTACAGGGGGCAAAACGAGCAGTACTTC. Residues: CASSRAYRGQNEQYF.

The chain combines TRBV20-1 with TRBJ2-1; D uncertain. Germline V gene sequence: CDR1 DFQATT, CDR2 SNEGSKA (reference sequence). With 5 bases removed from V and 4 bases from J, the gap between germline ends came to 6 bases. The CDR3 is 11 residues long. The CDR3 sequence: CSAQAYNEQFF. Written as DNA, the CDR3 is TGCAGTGCTCAGGCATACAATGAGCAGTTCTTC.

V usage is TRBV13 and J usage is TRBJ1-1; 7 nucleotides match TRBD1. This CDR3 region has 17 residues. Germline values: CDR1 PRHDT, CDR2 FYEKMQ (reference sequence). Unmatched junction bases numbered 8, after V lost 1 base and J lost 0 bases. The CDR3 nucleotides are TGTGCCAGCAGCTTAGAACTCACAGGGGACCTGAACACTGAAGCTTTCTTT. Translation gives CASSLELTGDLNTEAFF.